The present entry profiles one T cell receptor beta chain with its context. Its antigen is unknown. Assay used: immunoSEQ multiplex PCR; TCRdb lists only in-frame clones, some missing. This sample has some 80,000 clones, with almost 85% found just once. The sample is drawn from a study of OX40 agonist ivuxolimab in advanced cancers. Study overall: Partial responses, seen in three patients, involved one hepatocellular carcinoma and two cutaneous melanomas. Study-level findings and limits: Expanded clones tended on average to be more numerous among CD8+ T cells than CD4+. Individuals who were partial responders at 0.1-3.0 mg/kg had clonal expansion that ranked among the lowest.

Germline V CDR1 and CDR2: GTSNPN, SVGIG (reference sequence). V trimming: 0 bases; J trimming: 4 bases; junction bases outside the gene matches: 6. The CDR3 extends over 16 amino acids. The TCR sequence derives from an adult with an advanced solid tumor such as melanoma, head and neck, liver or kidney cancer. The gene calls are TRBV30 and TRBJ2-5, with TRBD2 matching 12 bases. Specimen: CD4+ or CD8+ T cells sorted from blood, collected in a trial of the OX40 agonist ivuxolimab. Written as DNA, the CDR3 is TGTGCCTGGAGTGTGCCTAGCGGGGGGGGTCGAGAGACCCAGTACTTC. Translated, it gives CAWSVPSGGGRETQYF.